This entry describes one T cell receptor beta chain. Its antigen is undetermined. The assay used deep level. As handled by the study authors: As immunoSEQ supplied junction-only sequences (without quality scores), filtering differed. The protocol was immunoSEQ multiplex PCR, while the TCRdb copy is restricted to in-frame clones and leaves out a portion. V, J and clone size are taken as reported in that table, and D and trimming were inferred from the DNA itself. The top ten hold 12% of the sample, which has 470,000 or so clones, 78% seen once. The data were taken from a study of shared clonotypes between healthy human individuals. Overall study context: Samples came from a couple of female and three male donors aged 18 to 49.

General observations from the study: Represented genetic and exposure-history diversity was restricted by having few donors.

Sequenced input: PBMCs. This clonotype was obtained from a woman aged 40 to 49 in good health. Some clones in this sample may be carry-over from other donors' samples.

The CDR3 reads CASRKRGELFF. The CDR3 DNA sequence: TGTGCCAGCAGAAAAAGGGGGGAGCTGTTTTTT. The chain carries TRBV25-1 and TRBJ2-2; D not resolved. Trimming cost V 6 bases and J 8 bases, with 7 bases left between them. In germline, CDR1 is MGHDK, CDR2 SYGVNS. The CDR3 totals 11 residues. Full variable domain (remainder filled in from reference TRBV25-1 and TRBJ2-2): EADIYQTPRYLVIGTGKKITLECSQTMGHDKMYWYQQDPGMELHLIHYSYGVNSTEKGDLSSESTVSRIRTEHFPLTLESARPSHTSQYLCASRKRGELFFGEGSRLTVL.